This T cell receptor (beta chain) appears in the sequencing data of a study of neoadjuvant anti-PD-1 for oral cavity cancer. Study background: Non-progressing patients received a fourth nivolumab dose near day 43, then surgery on days 50-56.

Study results and limitations: Expansion of preexisting intratumoral clones was suggested to aid response.

Germline CDR1 reads LNHDA; CDR2 reads SQIVND (reference sequence). With 6 bases removed from V and 1 base from J, the gap between germline ends came to 13 bases. The CDR3 covers 14 residues. The patients had HPV-negative, locally advanced oral cavity squamous cell carcinoma. TCRdb keeps only in-frame clones here, not all; method: immunoSEQ multiplex PCR. The data contain about 6,600 clones, less than 45% of them singletons. This clone was found a few times. Antigen specificity is unknown. V and J are TRBV19 and TRBJ2-7; maybe TRBD1 (5 bases). The origin of this receptor is a person aged 40 to 85 with oral cavity squamous cell carcinoma. The sequencing here drew on tumor tissue, taken before nivolumab (anti-PD-1) treatment. The CDR3 DNA is TGTGCCAGTAGCTCTGTCCAGGGTTCCTACGAGCAGTACTTC. This sequence encodes CASSSVQGSYEQYF.